These T cell receptor beta chains were read from a single sample in a study of blood T cell repertoires in COVID-19. Repertoires were generated with immunoSEQ multiplex PCR, while TCRdb's copy carries only in-frame clones and drops some. The table lists 200,000 to 250,000 clones, about 90% of them singletons. The sample was PBMCs or T cells enriched from blood (not recorded which). These receptor sequences come from a woman in her thirties with acute COVID-19. Each CDR3 is given with its conserved first and last residue. The D gene is left open where the match is weak. A clone size is listed for some rows: how often the clone was seen (once, few, many), or a class if it is expanded.

cdr3_length: 14
d_call: .
j_call: TRBJ2-7
clone_size: .
v_call: TRBV2
cdr3_nt: TGTGCCAGCAGTGAAGCGCGGGGGAGGGGGGAGCAGTACTTC
cdr3_aa: CASSEARGRGEQYF

cdr3_length: 16
d_call: TRBD1
j_call: TRBJ1-5
clone_size: .
v_call: TRBV19
cdr3_nt: TGTGCCAGTAGTATTTTCGGGACAGGACGGAATCAGCCCCAGCATTTT
cdr3_aa: CASSIFGTGRNQPQHF

cdr3_length: 14
d_call: TRBD1
j_call: TRBJ2-2
clone_size: .
v_call: TRBV6-5
cdr3_nt: TGTGCCAGCAGTTACGGGACAGGCACCGGGGAGCTGTTTTTT
cdr3_aa: CASSYGTGTGELFF

cdr3_length: 14
d_call: .
j_call: TRBJ1-2
clone_size: .
v_call: TRBV9
cdr3_nt: TGTGCCAGCAGCGAGGATGGAGGCCCCCGTGGCTACACCTTC
cdr3_aa: CASSEDGGPRGYTF

cdr3_length: 13
d_call: TRBD1
j_call: TRBJ2-7
clone_size: .
v_call: TRBV14
cdr3_nt: TGTGCCAGCAGCCAAGGGGACAGGGCTCGGCAGTACTTC
cdr3_aa: CASSQGDRARQYF

cdr3_length: 15
d_call: TRBD2
j_call: TRBJ2-5
clone_size: .
v_call: TRBV9
cdr3_nt: TGTGCCAGCAGCCGACTAGCGGGGCTCCAAGAGACCCAGTACTTC
cdr3_aa: CASSRLAGLQETQYF

cdr3_length: 13
d_call: .
j_call: TRBJ1-2
clone_size: .
v_call: TRBV18
cdr3_nt: TGTGCCAGCTCAGACACCTCTAACTATGGCTACACCTTC
cdr3_aa: CASSDTSNYGYTF

cdr3_length: 14
d_call: .
j_call: TRBJ2-7
clone_size: .
v_call: TRBV5-4
cdr3_nt: TGTGCCAGCAGCTCTCAGACGGGGACCTACGAGCAGTACTTC
cdr3_aa: CASSSQTGTYEQYF

cdr3_length: 14
d_call: .
j_call: TRBJ2-7
clone_size: .
v_call: TRBV4-3
cdr3_nt: TGCGCCAGCAGCCAAGAACAGGGTTATGACGAGCAGTACTTC
cdr3_aa: CASSQEQGYDEQYF

cdr3_length: 14
d_call: .
j_call: TRBJ1-1
clone_size: .
v_call: TRBV13
cdr3_nt: TGTGCCAGCAGCCGACAGGTCGCGATCACTGAAGCTTTCTTT
cdr3_aa: CASSRQVAITEAFF

cdr3_length: 15
d_call: TRBD1
j_call: TRBJ2-5
clone_size: .
v_call: TRBV4-3
cdr3_nt: TGCGCCAGCAGCCAGGGACAGGGGGCCGGGGAGACCCAGTACTTC
cdr3_aa: CASSQGQGAGETQYF

cdr3_length: 13
d_call: .
j_call: TRBJ2-1
clone_size: once
v_call: TRBV20-1
cdr3_nt: TGCAGTGCTAGTTCCAGCGGGTACAATGAGCAGTTCTTC
cdr3_aa: CSASSSGYNEQFF

cdr3_length: 17
d_call: TRBD2
j_call: TRBJ2-5
clone_size: .
v_call: TRBV2
cdr3_nt: TGTGCCAGCAGTGAAAGGAGGGGTCTAGCGGGAGTGGAGACCCAGTACTTC
cdr3_aa: CASSERRGLAGVETQYF

cdr3_length: 17
d_call: .
j_call: TRBJ2-1
clone_size: .
v_call: TRBV1
cdr3_nt: TGCACCAGCAGCCAAGAGGATAGGGACTCTAGCACCAATGAGCAGTTCTTC
cdr3_aa: CTSSQEDRDSSTNEQFF

cdr3_length: 16
d_call: TRBD1
j_call: TRBJ1-2
clone_size: .
v_call: TRBV15
cdr3_nt: TGTGCCACCAGCAGAGATCCTCAGGGACAGGGCTATGGCTACACCTTC
cdr3_aa: CATSRDPQGQGYGYTF

cdr3_length: 15
d_call: .
j_call: TRBJ2-5
clone_size: .
v_call: TRBV14
cdr3_nt: TGTGCCAGCAGCCAAGCCAAGAGTTTCCAAGAGACCCAGTACTTC
cdr3_aa: CASSQAKSFQETQYF

cdr3_length: 12
d_call: TRBD1
j_call: TRBJ2-7
clone_size: few
v_call: TRBV12-5
cdr3_nt: TGTGCTAGTGGTTTCCGGACAGGGTCGCAGTACTTC
cdr3_aa: CASGFRTGSQYF

cdr3_length: 16
d_call: .
j_call: TRBJ1-5
clone_size: .
v_call: TRBV7-8
cdr3_nt: TGTGCCAGCAGCTTAACAGGTAGACATGGCAATCAGCCCCAGCATTTT
cdr3_aa: CASSLTGRHGNQPQHF

cdr3_length: 13
d_call: TRBD1
j_call: TRBJ2-1
clone_size: .
v_call: TRBV27
cdr3_nt: TGTGCCAGCAGTTTGCGACAGGGCAGGACCCAGTTCTTC
cdr3_aa: CASSLRQGRTQFF

cdr3_length: 14
d_call: TRBD1
j_call: TRBJ1-5
clone_size: .
v_call: TRBV15
cdr3_nt: TGTGCCACCTCCTGGGGACAGTCCAATCAGCCCCAGCATTTT
cdr3_aa: CATSWGQSNQPQHF